Each of the 3 T cell receptor beta chains below was sequenced from the same sample in a study of T cell responses to AZD1222 COVID-19 vaccine. Repertoires were generated with immunoSEQ multiplex PCR, while TCRdb's copy carries only in-frame clones and drops some. Of about 90,000 clones in the sample, approximately 89% were seen once. Sequencing used peripheral blood, obtained 28 days after the second AZD1222 dose. The receptors shown here come from an adult who received the AZD1222 COVID-19 vaccine.

The chain uses TRBV5-4 and TRBJ1-6, with D uncertain. CDR3 length: 16 amino acids. CDR1 and CDR2 from the germline V gene are SGHNT and YYREEE (reference sequence). The ends were cut back, 0 bases at V and 6 bases at J, with 13 bases in the middle. The CDR3 DNA sequence: TGTGCCAGCAGCTTGGCCTTGTACGCGATTAATTCACCCCTCCACTTT. Amino acid sequence: CASSLALYAINSPLHF.

This chain uses TRBV9 with TRBJ1-1; D is unclear. V dropped 3 bases and J dropped 8 bases, with 14 bases sitting between them. Looked up from germline, CDR1 is SGDLS and CDR2 is YYNGEE. The CDR3 extends over 13 amino acids. CDR3 in DNA: TGTGCCAGCAGCGAGACCGGGTACGGCGAAGCTTTCTTT. Translated, it gives CASSETGYGEAFF.

The chain links TRBV27 to TRBJ1-2, with 7 bases fitting TRBD1. CDR3 length: 15 amino acids. Germline-derived CDR1 and CDR2 are MNHEY and SMNVEV (reference sequence). The trim removed 2 bases at V and 7 bases at J, leaving 10 bases unmatched. CDR3 in amino acids: CASSLSIGGGGGYTF. CDR3 sequence (DNA): TGTGCCAGCAGTTTAAGTATAGGGGGCGGGGGTGGCTACACCTTC.